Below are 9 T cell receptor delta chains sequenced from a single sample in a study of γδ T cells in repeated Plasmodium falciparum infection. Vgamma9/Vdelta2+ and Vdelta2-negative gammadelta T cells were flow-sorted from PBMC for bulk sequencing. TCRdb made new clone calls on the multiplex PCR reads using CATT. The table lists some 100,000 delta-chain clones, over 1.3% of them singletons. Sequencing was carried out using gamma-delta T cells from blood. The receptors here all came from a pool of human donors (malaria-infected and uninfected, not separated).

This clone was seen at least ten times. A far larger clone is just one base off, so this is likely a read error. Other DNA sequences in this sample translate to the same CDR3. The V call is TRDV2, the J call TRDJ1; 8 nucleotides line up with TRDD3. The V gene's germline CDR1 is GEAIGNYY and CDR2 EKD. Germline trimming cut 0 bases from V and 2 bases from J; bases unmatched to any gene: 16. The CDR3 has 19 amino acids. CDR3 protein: CACDTVGDPPRRRTDKLIF. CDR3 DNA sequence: TGTGCCTGTGACACCGTGGGGGATCCCCCCCGGAGGAGGACCGATAAACTCATCTTT.

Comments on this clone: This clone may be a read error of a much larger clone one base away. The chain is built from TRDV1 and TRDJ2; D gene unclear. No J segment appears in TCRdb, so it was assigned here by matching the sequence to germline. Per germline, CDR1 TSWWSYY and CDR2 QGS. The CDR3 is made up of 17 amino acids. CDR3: CALGEFDWRSLSARLFF. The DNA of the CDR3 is TGTGCTCTTGGGGAATTTGATTGGAGGTCCTTGTCAGCACGACTCTTCTTT.

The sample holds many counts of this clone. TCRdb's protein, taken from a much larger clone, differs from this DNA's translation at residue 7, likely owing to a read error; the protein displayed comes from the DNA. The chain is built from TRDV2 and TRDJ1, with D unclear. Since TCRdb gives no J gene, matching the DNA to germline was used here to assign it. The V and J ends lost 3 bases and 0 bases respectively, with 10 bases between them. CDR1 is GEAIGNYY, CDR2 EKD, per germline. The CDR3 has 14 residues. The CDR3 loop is CACDSLPNTDKLIF. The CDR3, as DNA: TGTGCCTGTGACTCCTTACCTAACACCGATAAACTCATCTTT.

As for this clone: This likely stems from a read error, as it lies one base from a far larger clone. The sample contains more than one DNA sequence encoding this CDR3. CDR3 amino acids: CALGEQRFWGGQNWGIRLIF. Written as DNA, the CDR3 is TGTGCTCTCGGGGAACAACGGTTCTGGGGCGGCCAGAACTGGGGGATACGACTCATCTTT. The chain combines TRDV1 with TRDJ1; 13 bases map to TRDD3. TCRdb does not report a J gene; here it was assigned by matching the DNA to germline references. This CDR3 is 20 amino acids long. Germline CDR1 TSWWSYY, CDR2 QGS.

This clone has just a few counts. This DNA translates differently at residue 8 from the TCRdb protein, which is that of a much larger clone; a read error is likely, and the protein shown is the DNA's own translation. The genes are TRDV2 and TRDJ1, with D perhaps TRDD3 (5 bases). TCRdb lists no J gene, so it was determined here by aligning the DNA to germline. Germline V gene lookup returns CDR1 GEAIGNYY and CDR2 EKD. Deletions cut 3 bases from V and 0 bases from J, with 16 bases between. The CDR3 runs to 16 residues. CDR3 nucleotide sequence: TGTGCCTGTGACTCCTTACTGGAGGAAAACACCGATAAACTCATCTTT. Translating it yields CACDSLLEENTDKLIF.

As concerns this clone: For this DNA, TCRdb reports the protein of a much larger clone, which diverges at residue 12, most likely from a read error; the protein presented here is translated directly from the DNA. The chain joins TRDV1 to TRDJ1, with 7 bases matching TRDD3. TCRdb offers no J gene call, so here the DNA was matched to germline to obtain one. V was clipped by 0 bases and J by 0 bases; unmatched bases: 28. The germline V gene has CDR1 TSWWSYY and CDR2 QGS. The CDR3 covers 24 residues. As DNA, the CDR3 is TGTGCTCTTGGGGAACTAGGGTCGGGGAGAATGGTTAAACTGGGGATAATTTACACCGATAAACTCATCTTT. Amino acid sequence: CALGELGSGRMVKLGIIYTDKLIF.

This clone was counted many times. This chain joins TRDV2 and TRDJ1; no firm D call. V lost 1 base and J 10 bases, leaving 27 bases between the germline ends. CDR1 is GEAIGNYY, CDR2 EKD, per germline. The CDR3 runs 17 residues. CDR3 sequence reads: CACDTVGGLTADSVLIF. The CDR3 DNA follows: TGTGCCTGTGACACTGTGGGTGGCCTTACTGCCGACTCGGTACTCATCTTT.

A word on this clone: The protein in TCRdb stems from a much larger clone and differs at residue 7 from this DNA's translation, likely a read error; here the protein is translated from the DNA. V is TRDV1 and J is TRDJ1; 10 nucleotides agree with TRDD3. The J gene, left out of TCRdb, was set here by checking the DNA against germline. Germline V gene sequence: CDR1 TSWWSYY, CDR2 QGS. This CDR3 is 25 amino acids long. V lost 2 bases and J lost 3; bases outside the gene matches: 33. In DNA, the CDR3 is TGTGCTCTTGGGGAAATGGAGGGCGTCCTACGTTTCGACTGGGGGATTCGGGGGGACGCCGATAAACTCATCTTT. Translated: CALGEMEGVLRFDWGIRGDADKLIF.

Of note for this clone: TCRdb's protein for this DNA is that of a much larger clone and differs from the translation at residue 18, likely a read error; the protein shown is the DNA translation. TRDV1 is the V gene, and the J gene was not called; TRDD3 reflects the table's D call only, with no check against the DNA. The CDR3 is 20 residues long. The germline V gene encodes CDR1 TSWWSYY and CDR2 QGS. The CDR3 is CALGGHRRRARPLTTDKPIF. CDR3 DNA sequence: TGTGCTCTTGGGGGGCACCGGAGAAGGGCTCGCCCACTAACCACCGATAAACCCATCTTT.